This is a list of T cell receptor beta chains from one sample in a study of spatial heterogeneity in lung cancer. Each CDR3 protein gets one entry after TCRdb re-called the 5' RACE reads with MiXCR. The sample carries fewer than 55,000 distinct CDR3 sequences, roughly 7.4% recorded once. Specimen: PBMCs, collected at follow-up. These receptors were obtained from a female donor with early-stage non-small cell lung cancer. CDR3s include the opening cysteine and the closing phenylalanine or tryptophan. The order of the fields is V gene, J gene, D gene, CDR3 protein. The D gene is left open where the match is weak.

TRBV7-2	TRBJ2-3	.	CASSLQYTDTQYF
TRBV6-1	TRBJ1-3	.	CASMRGISGNTIYF
TRBV11-2	TRBJ1-2	TRBD1	CASSSLAGQGTTF
TRBV7-2	TRBJ1-2	.	CASSSQGTGGGGYTF
TRBV20-1	TRBJ1-1	.	CSAREQGSGRAFF
TRBV14	TRBJ1-1	.	CASSQLQGVNTEAFF
TRBV7-2	TRBJ1-3	.	CASSLKAWGSSGNTIYF
TRBV20-1	TRBJ1-2	.	CSASSGSRETGYTF
TRBV6-6	TRBJ2-1	.	CATGERVYNEQFF
TRBV20-1	TRBJ2-5	TRBD2	CSARAGRAQETQYF
TRBV29-1	TRBJ1-2	.	CSVARGSYGYTF
TRBV6-1	TRBJ1-6	.	CASTGGWQGDTPLHF
TRBV7-2	TRBJ1-1	.	CASSPHRGFTEAFF
TRBV2	TRBJ2-7	.	CASTDGSSYEQYF
TRBV6-2/TRBV6-3	TRBJ1-4	TRBD1	CASSYPTGTVSEKLFF
TRBV2	TRBJ2-7	.	CASSDRAYEQYF
TRBV9	TRBJ2-7	TRBD1	CASSLQTGAGYEQYF